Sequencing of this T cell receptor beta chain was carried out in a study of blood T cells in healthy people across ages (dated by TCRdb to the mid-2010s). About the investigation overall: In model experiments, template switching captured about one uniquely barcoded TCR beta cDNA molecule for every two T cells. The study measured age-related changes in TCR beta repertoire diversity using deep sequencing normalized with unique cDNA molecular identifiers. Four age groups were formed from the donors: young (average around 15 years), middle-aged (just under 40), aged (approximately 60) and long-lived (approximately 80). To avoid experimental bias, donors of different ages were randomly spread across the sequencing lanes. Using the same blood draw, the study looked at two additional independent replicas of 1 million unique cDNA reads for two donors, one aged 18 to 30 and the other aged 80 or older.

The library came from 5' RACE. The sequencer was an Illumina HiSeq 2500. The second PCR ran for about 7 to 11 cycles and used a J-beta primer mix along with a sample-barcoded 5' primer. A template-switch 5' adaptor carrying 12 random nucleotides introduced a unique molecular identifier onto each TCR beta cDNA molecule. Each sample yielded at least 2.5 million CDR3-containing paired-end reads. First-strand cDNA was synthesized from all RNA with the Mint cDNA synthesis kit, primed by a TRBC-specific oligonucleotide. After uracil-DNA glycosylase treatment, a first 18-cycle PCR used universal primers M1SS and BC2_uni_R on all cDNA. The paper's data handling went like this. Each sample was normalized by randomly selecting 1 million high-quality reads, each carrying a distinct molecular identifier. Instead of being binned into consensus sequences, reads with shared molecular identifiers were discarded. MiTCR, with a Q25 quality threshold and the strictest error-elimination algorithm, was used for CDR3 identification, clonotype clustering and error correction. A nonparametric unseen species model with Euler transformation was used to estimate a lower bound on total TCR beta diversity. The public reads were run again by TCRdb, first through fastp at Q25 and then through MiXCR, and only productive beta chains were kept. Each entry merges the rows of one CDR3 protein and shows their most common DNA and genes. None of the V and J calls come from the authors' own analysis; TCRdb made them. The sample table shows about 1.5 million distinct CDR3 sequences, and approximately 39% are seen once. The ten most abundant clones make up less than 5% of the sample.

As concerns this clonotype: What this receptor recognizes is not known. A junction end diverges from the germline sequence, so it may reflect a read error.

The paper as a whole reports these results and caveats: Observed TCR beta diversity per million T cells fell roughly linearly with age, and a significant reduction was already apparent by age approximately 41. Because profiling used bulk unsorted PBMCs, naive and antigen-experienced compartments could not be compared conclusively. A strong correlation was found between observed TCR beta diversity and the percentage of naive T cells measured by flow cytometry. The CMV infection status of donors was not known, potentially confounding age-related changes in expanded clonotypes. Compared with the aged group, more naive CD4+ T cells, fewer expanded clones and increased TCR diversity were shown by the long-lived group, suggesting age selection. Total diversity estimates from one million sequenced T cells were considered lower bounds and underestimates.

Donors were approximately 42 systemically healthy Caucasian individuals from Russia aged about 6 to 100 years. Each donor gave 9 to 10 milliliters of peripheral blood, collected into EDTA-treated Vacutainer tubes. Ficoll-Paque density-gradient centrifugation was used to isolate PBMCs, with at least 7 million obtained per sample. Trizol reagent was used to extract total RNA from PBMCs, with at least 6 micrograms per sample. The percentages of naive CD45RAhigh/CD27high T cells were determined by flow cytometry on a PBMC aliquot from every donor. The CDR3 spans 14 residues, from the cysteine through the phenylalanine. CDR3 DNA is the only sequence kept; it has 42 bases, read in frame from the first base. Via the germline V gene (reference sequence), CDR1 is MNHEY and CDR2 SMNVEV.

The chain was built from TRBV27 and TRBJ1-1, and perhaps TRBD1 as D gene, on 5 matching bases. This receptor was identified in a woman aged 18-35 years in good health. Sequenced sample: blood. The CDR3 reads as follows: CVSSLGALNTEVFF. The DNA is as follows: TGTGTCAGCAGTTTAGGGGCCCTGAACACTGAAGTTTTCTTT.